This TCR beta chain was observed in a study of cytomegalovirus exposure and HLA in healthy donors (dated by TCRdb to the late 2010s). The study in broad terms: An earlier analysis of 550 to 700 of the donors reported approximately 290 Gb of sequence data and around 110 million unique TCR beta sequences from about 200 million T cells. Four or five DR-DQ haplotypes were handled as single units for association and clustering because linkage in the cohort was strong. Donor age, sex, ethnicity and CMV serostatus were compiled alongside the repertoire data. The study aimed to test whether cataloging public T cell receptors could reveal signatures of past pathogen exposure. The later analysis used no new phenotypic data to find candidate immune exposures, relying instead on TCR beta sequences and their occurrence across donors. In an earlier analysis of 500 to 650 of the donors, high-throughput TCR beta sequencing was used to judge whether each TCR beta V gene segment behaved as functional or pseudogenic. In a later genetic analysis, genome-wide SNP genotypes for about three fifths of the 666 donors were used, and that subset was treated as a discovery cohort. Typing coverage differed by locus: A, B, C, DRB1 and DQB1 were typed in roughly 620-630 donors, DQA1 in 522, DPA1 in 606, and DPB1 in just under 490. Using immunosequencing, the study profiled T cell repertoires from some 670 subjects and related those repertoires to cytomegalovirus serostatus. Among the approximately 400 genotyped donors, around 81% belonged to the genetic ancestry cluster associated with self-reported Caucasian donors. Around 330 gigabases of sequencing data and 91 million or so unique TCR sequences made up an early release that covered fewer than 650 HLA-typed donors. On average, 235,054 unique TCR beta nucleotide sequences were sequenced per donor among 350 to 400 genotyped donors of the cohort, with roughly 18% of those sequences being non-productive. Along with the approximately 620-subject first cohort, a separate validation cohort of over a hundred different subjects was used. A later analysis re-analyzed previously published TCR beta repertoires from roughly 600 donors and added high-resolution HLA genotyping to study TCR occurrence patterns. Class I and class II HLA loci were covered by the typing at four-digit resolution. Every repertoire in the discovery cohort had been generated on one and the same sequencing platform. To predict cytomegalovirus infection status, the study combined high-throughput TCR immunosequencing, statistical association of individual TCRs with disease status, and machine learning.

From the germline V gene, CDR1 is KGHSH and CDR2 is LQKENI. The germline ends are 16 bases apart after V is trimmed by 3 bases and J by 5 bases. Including the terminal cysteine and phenylalanine, the CDR3 comprises 16 residues. Only the CDR3 part of the read is kept: 48 bases, read in frame from the first base. On this clone: Its antigen has not been determined. Within one base of it there is no much larger clone, and no base qualities were kept.

The cohort was made up of approximately 700 healthy bone marrow donors. All cohort members were sampled while nominally healthy, although unrecorded immune exposures were likely present. The donor tested CMV seropositive, placing the donor among the 289 seropositive members of the cohort. Each donor provided a peripheral blood sample, and peripheral blood mononuclear cells were used for TCR beta sequencing. The Qiagen DNeasy Blood Extraction Kit was used to extract genomic DNA from the blood cell samples. Here is what the overall study found, with its caveats: An earlier analysis of approximately 540 of the donors showed that most TCR beta V segments appeared in productive rearrangements either about 87% or about 30% of the time, which broadly matched IMGT annotations. The authors suggested that the approach could potentially be extended to other disease states and immunological phenotypes. Around 16 rarely observed V segments, including chromosome 9 orphons, were excluded from the earlier analysis of some 590 of the donors because counts were too low. Linkage disequilibrium might explain the correlated functional status among segregating V segments, but an unknown experimental factor could not be ruled out. In a later genetic analysis, fewer N-insertions in productive TCRs were reported among donors in an Asian-associated ancestry cluster than the approximately 670-donor mean. A cluster of highly shared sequence variants was judged likely to be a technical artifact of the sequencing pipeline. A later analysis reported that several top co-occurrence clusters appeared linked to parvovirus B19, influenza, CMV and Epstein-Barr virus. In vitro tests confirmed that a few of the cytomegalovirus-associated TCR beta chains recognize cytomegalovirus antigens. A later analysis found that TCR association rates varied across HLA loci, with DRB1 alleles showing the most associated TCRs and HLA-C alleles the fewest. Compared with equally common non-associated chains, HLA-associated TCR beta chains in a later analysis were more clonally expanded and had lower generation probabilities. In a later analysis, some 17,000 TCR beta sequences were associated with specific HLA alleles at a false discovery rate of 0.05. When HLA alleles, especially DR and DQ, strongly co-occurred, attributing TCR associations to individual alleles was difficult. The classifier was reported to diagnose cytomegalovirus status with high specificity and sensitivity in both the original and validation cohorts. Most TCR sequences were seen in very few donors, while some public TCRs were found in many individuals. The 87-base-pair reads could not distinguish some IMGT-functional V segments, including TRBV6-2 and TRBV6-3, so those segments were excluded. A total of roughly 160 TCR beta chains were listed by the study as associated with cytomegalovirus. Sequencing depth was assumed to be roughly uniform across donors in the presence/absence analyses, though that assumption may not hold. In a later genetic analysis, a missense DCLRE1C variant was associated with V-gene and J-gene trimming of TCR beta chains, and the association was replicated in an independent cohort. In a later analysis, most CMV-associated TCR beta chains were found to appear HLA-restricted, with HLA associations seemingly driven largely by CMV exposure. In this cohort, only TCR beta chains were sequenced, and detectable features were limited by the absence of alpha or paired-chain data. Because HLA typing was unavailable for some donors at each locus, only the typed subset was used in association tests. For the cohort, immune exposure information was limited to CMV serostatus. A further reported finding was that TCR beta sequences accurately predicted the HLA-A and HLA-B alleles for most subjects in the first cohort.

Libraries were prepared through the immunoSEQ multiplex PCR assay. For the multiplex PCR, a mixture combining 60 forward primers for TCR Vbeta segments and 13 reverse primers for TCR Jbeta segments was used. A multiplex PCR assay on genomic DNA amplified the CDR3 region of rearranged TCR beta genes. Amplified TCR beta libraries were sequenced as 87-base-pair reads on the Illumina HiSeq System. The source study handled its data this way. Across the roughly 670 repertoires, a later analysis counted roughly 84 million unique TCR beta chains, roughly 11 million of which were shared by at least two donors. A nearest-neighbor algorithm error-corrected the raw reads and collapsed the reads into unique sequences, merging closely related sequences to remove PCR and sequencing errors. CDR3 sequences were aligned to IMGT reference sequences to assign V, D and J gene segments. Each retained sequence needed at least a six-nucleotide match to both a V gene segment and a J gene segment. A rearrangement counted as productive if the CDR3 had no stop codons and remained in frame with V and J, and every other rearrangement counted as non-productive. Following IMGT convention, CDR3 was defined as the stretch from the second conserved V-encoded cysteine to the conserved J-encoded phenylalanine. In an earlier analysis of just under 600 of the donors, sequences lacking an unambiguous match to a single V gene segment were excluded. In an earlier analysis of some 590 of the donors, a V segment was called functional when productive rearrangements were above 56.7%, and segregating when the standard deviation between donors exceeded 5%. A statistical classification framework was built for diagnosing cytomegalovirus status from the catalog of TCR beta chain sequences. V and J gene assignment, in a later analysis, came from comparing TCR nucleotide sequences with IMGT/GENE-DB human TR gene sequences. The TCRdist pipeline was used in a later analysis to assign CDR3 sequences and most-parsimonious VDJ recombination scenarios. In a later analysis, each TCR beta chain was defined by its CDR3 amino acid sequence together with its V-gene family, and reads without a unique V-gene family were excluded. In a later analysis, around 650 highly shared, low-generation-probability nucleotide sequences were removed to address suspected cross-contamination and a sequencing artifact. In a later analysis, a clonal expansion index was calculated for each public chain from normalized within-repertoire ranks of inferred template counts. In a later analysis, generation probabilities were computed with a VDJ recombination model fitted to out-of-frame rearrangements, and the resulting probabilities were checked against IGoR. A later analysis scored TCR-TCR, TCR-HLA and TCR-CMV co-occurrence with hypergeometric tests, applying a repertoire-size bias correction to TCR pairs. In a later analysis, false discovery rates were estimated by permuting HLA or CMV assignments 20 times. In a later analysis, co-occurring TCRs were grouped using DBSCAN, with TCRdist sequence similarity added in when clustering inside HLA-allele-positive subsets. Repertoires with fewer than 30,000 or more than 120,000 public chains were left out of co-occurrence clustering, as were a few repertoires with anomalous nucleotide sharing. The table was pulled from immuneACCESS by TCRdb, which kept in-frame rearrangements only. Such tables lose some clones; where checked, under half of the loss comes from unresolved V genes, and the rest has no known cause. V, J and clone size were drawn from that table, and D and trimming were deduced from the DNA. The sample records some 150,000 clones, 70% of which are singletons. Clones ranked in the top ten supply 2% to 2.5% of the sample.

Sequencing was performed on PBMCs. The TCR was taken from a woman in her sixties in good health and CMV-seropositive. Rearrangement joined TRBV18 to TRBJ2-2; a weak D assignment points to TRBD2 (5 bases agree). The CDR3 region has the sequence CASSPRQGRGTGELFF. The DNA is as follows: TGTGCCAGCTCACCGCGGCAAGGGCGAGGGACCGGGGAGCTGTTTTTT. With all but the CDR3 taken from the reference TRBV18 and TRBJ2-2 genes, the full variable domain is: NAGVMQNPRHLVRRRGQEARLRCSPMKGHSHVYWYRQLPEEGLKFMVYLQKENIIDESGMPKERFSAEFPKEGPSILRIQQVVRGDSAAYFCASSPRQGRGTGELFFGEGSRLTVL.